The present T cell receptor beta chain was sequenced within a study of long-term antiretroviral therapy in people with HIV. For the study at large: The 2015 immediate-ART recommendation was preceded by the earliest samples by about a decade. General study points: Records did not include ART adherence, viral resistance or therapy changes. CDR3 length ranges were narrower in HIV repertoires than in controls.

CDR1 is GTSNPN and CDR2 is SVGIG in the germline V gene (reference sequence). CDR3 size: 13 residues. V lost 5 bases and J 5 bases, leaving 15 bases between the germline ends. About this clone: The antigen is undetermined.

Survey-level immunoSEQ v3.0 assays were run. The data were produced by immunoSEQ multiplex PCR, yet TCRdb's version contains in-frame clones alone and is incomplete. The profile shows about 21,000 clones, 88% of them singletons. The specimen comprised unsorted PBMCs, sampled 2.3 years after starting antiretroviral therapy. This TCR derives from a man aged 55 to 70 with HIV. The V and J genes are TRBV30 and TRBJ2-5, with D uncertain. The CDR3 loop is CAWDEGVLETQYF. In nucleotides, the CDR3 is TGTGCCTGGGATGAAGGAGTTCTTGAGACCCAGTACTTC.